The 18 T cell receptor beta chains below were found in one sample sequenced in a study of breast tumors, draining lymph nodes, adjacent tissues (dated by TCRdb to 2015 to 2016). Library preparation was by multiplex PCR. Sequencing used an Illumina HiSeq 2000. TCRdb reran the public reads through fastp at Q25 and MiXCR, keeping productive beta chains. Each entry merges the rows of one CDR3 protein and shows their most common DNA and genes. A total of some 140,000 distinct CDR3 sequences appear in this sample, around 24% of them only once. About 2.4% of the sample lies in the top ten. Lymph node samples came from the axillary draining lymph nodes of breast cancer patients. Sequencing input: axillary lymph node tissue. The receptors derive from a female donor with breast cancer. Some clones in this sample may be carry-over from other donors' samples.

For this clonotype: This may arise from a read error, as a much more abundant clone is one base away. The CDR3 end shows no conserved phenylalanine or tryptophan, and so a read error is likely. V is TRBV9 and J is TRBJ2-7; TRBD1 agrees at 9 bases. Unmatched junction bases numbered 3, after V lost 2 bases and J lost 3 bases. In germline, CDR1 is SGDLS, CDR2 YYNGEE. This CDR3 comprises 14 residues. This chain's CDR3 is CASSVGTGIYEQYL. CDR3 in DNA: TGTGCCAGCAGCGTCGGGACAGGGATCTACGAGCAGTACCTC.

This clonotype came up many times. V is TRBV5-4 and J is TRBJ2-7, with D possibly TRBD1 on 5 matching bases. The CDR3 covers 14 residues. Trimming stripped 1 base from V and 3 bases from J, with 11 bases between. The germline gives CDR1 SGHNT, CDR2 YYREEE (reference sequence). Here the CDR3 DNA reads TGTGCCAGCAGCTTGCAGGGTGGGGACTACGAGCAGTACTTC. Protein: CASSLQGGDYEQYF.

There are many counts of this clonotype. This rearrangement joins TRBV20-1 to TRBJ2-1, with 7 nucleotides matching TRBD2. J gave up 0 bases and V 3 bases, and 14 bases lay outside the gene matches. CDR3 length: 18 residues. CDR1 and CDR2 from the germline V gene are DFQATT and SNEGSKA (reference sequence). Written as DNA, the CDR3 is TGCAGTGCTAGTGGCGGACTAGGAGAAGCGAGCTCCTACAATGAGCAGTTCTTC. Translation gives CSASGGLGEASSYNEQFF.

This clonotype has ten or more counts. The chain links TRBV7-8 to TRBJ1-6; D unresolved. CDR1 is SGHVS, CDR2 FQNEAQ, per germline. The CDR3 has 13 residues. Trimming removed 5 bases at V and 10 bases at J, with 12 bases between. The CDR3 is CASSPGPGSPLHF. CDR3 coding DNA: TGTGCCAGCAGCCCCGGACCGGGATCACCCCTCCACTTT.

This clonotype was seen repeatedly, ten times or more. The genes are TRBV18 and TRBJ2-2; TRBD1 aligns across 9 bases. In germline, CDR1 is KGHSH, CDR2 LQKENI. V shed 3 bases and J 8 bases; nucleotides not matched to a gene: 10. The CDR3 sequence is 16 residues long. The CDR3 is CASSPRPQGASGELFF. The CDR3 DNA follows: TGTGCCAGCTCACCGCGGCCACAGGGGGCAAGTGGGGAGCTGTTTTTT.

J is TRBJ2-3 and V is TRBV14; 9 nucleotides agree with TRBD2. CDR1 is SGHDN and CDR2 is FVKESK in the germline V gene. V lost 2 bases to trimming and J lost 4 bases; unmatched junction nucleotides: 7. This CDR3 is built from 16 residues. CDR3 loop: CASSQLAGVGADTQYF. CDR3 bases: TGTGCCAGCAGCCAATTAGCGGGAGTCGGTGCAGATACGCAGTATTTT.

This clonotype was observed many times. V is TRBV2 and J is TRBJ2-1; tentative D call: TRBD1 (6 bases). There are 11 residues in the CDR3. V lost 10 bases and J 6 bases, leaving 10 bases between the germline ends. Germline V CDR1 and CDR2: SNHLY, FYNNEI. The CDR3 reads CATTTGNEQFF. DNA for the CDR3: TGTGCCACCACGACAGGCAATGAGCAGTTCTTC.

This clonotype was observed at least ten times. The chain has TRBV28 and TRBJ2-3; 7 bases are a match to TRBD2. Unmatched junction bases numbered 5, after V lost 5 bases and J lost 0 bases. CDR3 length: 15 amino acids. Germline V gene sequence: CDR1 MDHEN, CDR2 SYDVKM. For the CDR3, the DNA is TGTGCCAGCAGTCCTGTAGCGGGCAGCACAGATACGCAGTATTTT. Encoded protein: CASSPVAGSTDTQYF.

This clonotype was observed many times. The chain links TRBV11-2 to TRBJ2-7; D remains ambiguous. Germline V CDR1 and CDR2: SGHAT, FQNNGV. The CDR3 has 12 residues. Trimming removed 8 bases from V and 0 bases from J, with 8 bases in between. CDR3 sequence (DNA): TGTGCCAGCGGCATCGGCTCCTACGAGCAGTACTTC. Translation: CASGIGSYEQYF.

This clonotype has a handful of counts. This chain uses TRBV28 with TRBJ2-5, with unresolved D. V lost 2 bases and J lost 0, with 4 bases in between. CDR3 length equals 13 residues. Germline CDR1 MDHEN, CDR2 SYDVKM. The CDR3 is CASSLGNQETQYF. For the CDR3, the DNA is TGTGCCAGCAGTTTAGGTAACCAAGAGACCCAGTACTTC. Combining the CDR3 with reference TRBV28 and TRBJ2-5 gives the whole variable domain DVKVTQSSRYLVKRTGEKVFLECVQDMDHENMFWYRQDPGLGLRLIYFSYDVKMKEKGDIPEGYSVSREKKERFSLILESASTNQTSMYLCASSLGNQETQYFGPGTRLLVL.

This clonotype occurred many times. This rearrangement joins TRBV6-5 to TRBJ2-1; 7 bases map to TRBD2. Germline values: CDR1 MNHEY, CDR2 SVGAGI. The V segment lost 0 bases and the J segment 9 bases; nucleotides outside the gene matches: 5. CDR3 length equals 14 residues. The CDR3: CASSYSGRESEQFF. The CDR3 coding sequence is TGTGCCAGCAGTTACTCGGGGCGGGAGAGTGAGCAGTTCTTC.

This clonotype has more than one count but fewer than ten. The chain couples TRBV6-5 to TRBJ2-5; tentatively, D is TRBD1 or TRBD2 (5 bases each). The V gene lost 8 bases and the J gene lost 4 bases, with 11 bases spanning the gap. The CDR3 has 12 residues. Germline CDR1 and CDR2: MNHEY and SVGAGI. The CDR3 protein is CASRDGTETQYF. Here the CDR3 DNA reads TGTGCCAGCCGGGACGGAACAGAGACCCAGTACTTC.

This clonotype showed up many times. The chain uses TRBV3-1 and TRBJ1-3, with TRBD1 matching 7 bases. Germline V CDR1 and CDR2: LGHDT, YNNKEL (reference sequence). V shed 1 base, J shed 5 bases, and the junction held 5 bases outside the gene matches. The CDR3 has 15 residues. The CDR3 loop is CASSQGTGNRNTIYF. As DNA, the CDR3 is TGTGCCAGCAGCCAAGGGACAGGTAACCGAAACACCATATATTTT.

In its sample, this clonotype was seen many times. This chain links TRBV20-1 with TRBJ2-1; 10 bases line up with TRBD2. Germline V gene lookup returns CDR1 DFQATT and CDR2 SNEGSKA (reference sequence). The junction had 8 bases not matched to a gene; V was cut back by 0 bases and J by 9 bases. The CDR3 is 15 amino acids. As DNA, the CDR3 is TGCAGTGCTAGAGACTGGAGACTAGCGGGTGGTGAGCAGTTCTTC. Residues: CSARDWRLAGGEQFF.

This clonotype was detected ten times or more. The V and J genes are TRBV6-1 and TRBJ2-7, with 7 bases lining up with TRBD1. CDR1 is MNHNS, CDR2 SASEGT, per germline. Trimming took 4 bases from V and 4 from J; bases not matched to a gene: 4. The CDR3 covers 13 residues. DNA for the CDR3: TGTGCCAGCAGTGCGTTCAGGGGGTACGAGCAGTACTTC. This encodes CASSAFRGYEQYF.

In its sample, this clonotype was seen many times. The chain employs TRBV11-3 and TRBJ2-7; D may be TRBD1 (5 bases). There are 15 residues in the CDR3. Germline CDR1 SGHNT, CDR2 YENEEA. The V gene lost 5 bases and the J gene lost 5 bases, with 19 bases spanning the gap. The CDR3 spells CASSGADGVVDEQYF. In DNA, the CDR3 is TGTGCCAGCAGCGGGGCTGATGGGGTCGTGGACGAGCAGTACTTC.

This clonotype came up many times. V usage is TRBV2 and J usage is TRBJ1-2; maybe TRBD1 (5 bases). The CDR3 extends over 12 amino acids. Trimming pared 10 bases from V and 6 bases from J, leaving 15 bases between. Germline CDR1 reads SNHLY; CDR2 reads FYNNEI. The CDR3 bases are TGTGCCATCCCGGGAGGGGAAGATGGCTACACCTTC. Encoded protein: CAIPGGEDGYTF.

In the case of this clonotype: At one of its ends the junction is not consistent with the germline gene, which may arise from a read error. V usage is TRBV19 and J usage is TRBJ1-3; D remains unclear. Germline CDR1 LNHDA, CDR2 SQIVND (reference sequence). The CDR3 runs 14 residues. CDR3 in DNA: TGTGCCAGTAGTATAAAGACCTCTGGAAACGCCATATATTTT. This translates into CASSIKTSGNAIYF.